The sequence of this T cell receptor beta chain was determined in a study of shared clonotypes between healthy human individuals. At the level of the study: Three plates each covered CD4 naive and memory; CD8 naive two, CD8 memory one. Study conclusions and caveats: Relative to their counterparts shared across all four donors, non-shared clonotypes exhibited diminished generation probabilities.

Data came from immunoSEQ multiplex PCR; TCRdb stores just in-frame clones and leaves some out. The sample gives about 2.4 million clones, roughly 93% of which show up once; 0.36% is in the top ten. In regard to this clone: What it binds is unknown.

The receptor was isolated from a man aged 18 to 29 in good health. Some clones in this sample may be carry-over from other donors' samples. The sample comprised naive CD4+ T cells from PBMCs. The subset denotes: CD45RA+ positively selected.

The CDR3 coding sequence is TGTGCCAGCAGTTATTACAGGGGTAGCTATGGCTACACCTTC. Its translation: CASSYYRGSYGYTF. The chain joins TRBV6-5 to TRBJ1-2; 7 bases are shared with TRBD1. Germline V gene lookup returns CDR1 MNHEY and CDR2 SVGAGI. The ends lost 3 bases at V and 4 bases at J; junction bases unmatched: 5. The CDR3 is 14 residues long.